The clone carrying this T cell receptor beta chain was counted ten times or more. Its cognate antigen is unknown. CDR1 is SQVTM and CDR2 is ANQGSEA in the germline V gene. The CDR3 has 14 amino acids. V lost 0 bases and J 3 bases, leaving 11 bases between the germline ends. The data derive from a study of identical twins. TCRdb called the 5' RACE reads again in MiXCR, with one record for every CDR3 protein. The sample holds about 810,000 distinct CDR3 sequences; about 12% are singletons and the top ten take around 1.5%. Study outcomes and limitations: The models gave estimates that fell short of the out-of-frame TCR alpha sharing seen in monozygotic twins.

The sample was also reused in another study, on yellow fever vaccine responses in identical twins.

This chain connects TRBV29-1 to TRBJ1-1, with D perhaps TRBD1 (5 bases). The sequencing input was PBMCs. This sequence originates from a woman under 30 in good health. The CDR3 DNA is TGCAGCGTTGAAGAGGGGCAGGACTACACTGAAGCTTTCTTT. It specifies CSVEEGQDYTEAFF.